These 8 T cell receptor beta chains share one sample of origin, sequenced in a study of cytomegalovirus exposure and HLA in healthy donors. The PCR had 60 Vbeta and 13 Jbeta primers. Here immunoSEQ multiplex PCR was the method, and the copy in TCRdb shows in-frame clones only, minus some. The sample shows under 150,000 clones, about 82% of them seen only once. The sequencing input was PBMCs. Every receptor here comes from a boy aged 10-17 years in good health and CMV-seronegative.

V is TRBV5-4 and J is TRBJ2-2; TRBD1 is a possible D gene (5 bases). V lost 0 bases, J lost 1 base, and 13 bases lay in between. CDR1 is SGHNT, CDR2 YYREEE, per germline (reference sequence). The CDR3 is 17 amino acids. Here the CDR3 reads CASSLGGVLGNTGELFF. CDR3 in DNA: TGTGCCAGCAGCTTGGGGGGCGTTTTGGGGAACACCGGGGAGCTGTTTTTT.

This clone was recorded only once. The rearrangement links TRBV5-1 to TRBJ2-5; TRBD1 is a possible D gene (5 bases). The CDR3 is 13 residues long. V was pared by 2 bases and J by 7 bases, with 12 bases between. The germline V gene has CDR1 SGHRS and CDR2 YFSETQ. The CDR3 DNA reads TGCGCCAGCAGCTTAATAGGGGCTGGGACCCAGTACTTC. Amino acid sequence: CASSLIGAGTQYF.

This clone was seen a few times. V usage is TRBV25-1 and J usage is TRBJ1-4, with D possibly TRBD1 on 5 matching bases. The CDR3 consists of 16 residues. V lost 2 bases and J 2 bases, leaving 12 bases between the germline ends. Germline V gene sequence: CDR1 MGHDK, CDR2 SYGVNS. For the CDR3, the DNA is TGTGCCAGCAGTGAACTAGGGGCAGGGACTAATGAAAAACTGTTTTTT. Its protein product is CASSELGAGTNEKLFF.

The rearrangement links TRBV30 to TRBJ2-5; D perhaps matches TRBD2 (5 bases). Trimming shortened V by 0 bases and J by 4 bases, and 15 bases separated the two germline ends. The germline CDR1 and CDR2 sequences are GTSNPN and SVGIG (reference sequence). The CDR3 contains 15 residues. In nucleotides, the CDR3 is TGTGCCTGGAGTGTACGGGGAACAGTCCGAGAGACCCAGTACTTC. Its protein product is CAWSVRGTVRETQYF.

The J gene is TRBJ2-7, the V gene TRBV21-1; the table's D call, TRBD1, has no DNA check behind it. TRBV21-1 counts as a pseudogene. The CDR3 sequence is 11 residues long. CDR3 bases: TGTGCAGGGGGATTTCCCTACGAGCAGTACTTC. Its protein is CAGGFPYEQYF.

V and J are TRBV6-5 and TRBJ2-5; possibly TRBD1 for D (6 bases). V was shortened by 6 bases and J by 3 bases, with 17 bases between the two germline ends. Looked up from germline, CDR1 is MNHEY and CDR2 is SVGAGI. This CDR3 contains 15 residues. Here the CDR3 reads CASSGSGAGEETQYF. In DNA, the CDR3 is TGTGCCAGCAGCGGATCTGGGGCAGGGGAAGAGACCCAGTACTTC.

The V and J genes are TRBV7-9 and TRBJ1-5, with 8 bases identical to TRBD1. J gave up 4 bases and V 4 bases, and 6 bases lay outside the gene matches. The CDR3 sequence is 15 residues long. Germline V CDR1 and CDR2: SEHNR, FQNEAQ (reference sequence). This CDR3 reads CASSSWTGPNQPQHF. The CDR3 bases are TGTGCCAGCAGCTCCTGGACAGGGCCAAATCAGCCCCAGCATTTT.

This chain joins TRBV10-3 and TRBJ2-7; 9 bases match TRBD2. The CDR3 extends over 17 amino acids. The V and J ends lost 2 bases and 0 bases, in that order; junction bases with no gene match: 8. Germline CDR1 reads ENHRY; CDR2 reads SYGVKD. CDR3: CAISEPRDSGGSYEQYF. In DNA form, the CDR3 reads TGTGCCATCAGTGAGCCCCGAGATAGCGGGGGCTCCTACGAGCAGTACTTC.